These 6 T cell receptor beta chains came from one sample sequenced in a study of beta chain features in type 1 diabetes. Study conclusions and caveats: In every one of the four CD4+ subsets, TCRB CDR3s were moderately but significantly shorter in Type 1 diabetes patients.

No antigen has been assigned to these receptors. Reverse transcribing all isolated RNA meant expressed TCRB transcripts were sequenced. The table came from immunoSEQ multiplex PCR; TCRdb's copy has only in-frame clones and leaves some out. The sample has hundreds of thousands of clones, about 14% seen once. The sample comprised naive CD4+ T cells from blood. All receptors derive from a man aged 18 to 30 with type 1 diabetes.

The chain carries TRBV7-6 and TRBJ2-3, with 7 bases lining up with TRBD2. With 4 bases clipped from V and 0 bases from J, the junction kept 7 bases outside the gene matches. The CDR3 contains 16 residues. CDR1 is SGHVS, CDR2 FNYEAQ, per germline. This CDR3 is CASSSRLAGSTDTQYF. Written as DNA, the CDR3 is TGTGCCAGCAGCTCCCGACTAGCCGGCAGCACAGATACGCAGTATTTT.

The chain links TRBV30 to TRBJ2-3; D unclear. The CDR3 spans 14 residues. The V end was cut by 4 bases, the J end by 0 bases, with 11 bases between. The germline V gene encodes CDR1 GTSNPN and CDR2 SVGIG (reference sequence). The CDR3: CAWKPGSSTDTQYF. The CDR3 nucleotides are TGTGCCTGGAAGCCTGGTTCTAGCACAGATACGCAGTATTTT.

This clone showed up just a few times. The rearrangement joins TRBV21-1 to TRBJ1-4; the D call TRBD1 from the table was never checked on the DNA. TRBV21-1 is a listed pseudogene. The CDR3 runs 15 residues. CDR3 bases: TGTGCCAGCAGCAAAGACAGGGAGAAAGATGAAAAACTGTTTTTT. Protein: CASSKDREKDEKLFF.

This chain connects TRBV29-1 to TRBJ2-5, with 8 bases fitting TRBD1. Trimming took 2 bases from V and 5 from J; bases not matched to a gene: 4. Per germline, CDR1 SQVTM and CDR2 ANQGSEA. The CDR3 is 13 amino acids. Here the CDR3 reads CSVESGGKETQYF. CDR3 sequence (DNA): TGCAGCGTTGAATCAGGGGGCAAGGAGACCCAGTACTTC.

The chain carries TRBV2 and TRBJ1-3, with unresolved D. The CDR3 is 15 amino acids. With 0 bases removed from V and 4 bases from J, the gap between germline ends came to 10 bases. Germline V gene sequence: CDR1 SNHLY, CDR2 FYNNEI. CDR3 nucleotides: TGTGCCAGCAGTGAAGCGCCCCGGACGGGAAACACCATATATTTT. The encoded protein is CASSEAPRTGNTIYF.

The chain recombines TRBV28 with TRBJ1-2, with D perhaps matching TRBD1 (5 bases). The CDR3 extends over 13 amino acids. Germline V gives CDR1 MDHEN, CDR2 SYDVKM. V gave up 5 bases and J gave up 7 bases, with 14 bases separating them. The CDR3 spells CASSPQVGLGYTF. CDR3 nucleotide sequence: TGTGCCAGCAGTCCACAGGTGGGGCTTGGCTACACCTTC.